This T cell receptor beta chain was obtained from a study of blood T cell repertoires in COVID-19. About the study: Samples taken during acute and convalescent COVID-19 were collected in the United States, Italy and Spain.

Methods used by the authors: Reference gene primer amplification gave nucleated cell count estimates. Using immunoSEQ multiplex PCR, the repertoire was profiled, and TCRdb retains in-frame clones only, with some absent. The D gene and trimming were derived from the DNA, and the V and J assignments and clone size from that table. The sample contains tens of thousands of clones, over 80% of which appear only once. The germline V gene encodes CDR1 SGHRS and CDR2 YFSETQ. This CDR3 comprises 15 residues. V lost 4 bases and J 0 bases, leaving 11 bases between the germline ends. The material sequenced was peripheral blood. This sequence was found in a human donor in a cohort sampled during active COVID-19. The V and J genes are TRBV5-1 and TRBJ1-3; no definite D call. CDR3 nucleotide sequence: TGCGCCAGCAGCCGCACACCTGACTCTGGAAACACCATATATTTT. Amino acid sequence: CASSRTPDSGNTIYF.